Presented here are 5 T cell receptor beta chains from one specimen sequenced in a study of T-cell memory formation after mild COVID-19 (dated by TCRdb to the early 2020s). The library was built by means of 5' RACE. Sequencing was carried out with an Illumina NovaSeq 6000. TCRdb's own reprocessing of the public reads used fastp at Q25 and MiXCR and kept productive beta chains. For every CDR3 protein sequence, its rows merge into one entry that carries the most common genes and DNA. A total of about 300,000 distinct CDR3 sequences appear in this sample, less than 20% of them only once. The ten most abundant clones make up roughly 20% of the sample. The sequencing input was PBMCs or a T cell subset sorted from them (not recorded which). The receptors were sampled from a young man who had mild COVID-19 (a few samples of this study predate the infection). The sample titles of this study are shuffled in the database, so cell type and time point are left out; the donor was told from shared clones.

CDR3 amino acids: CASSDYTYEQYV. The CDR3 region has the DNA TGCGCCAGCTCGGACTATACATACGAGCAGTACGTC. This rearrangement joins TRBV10-2 to TRBJ2-7; D is perhaps TRBD2 (6 bases). Germline V CDR1 and CDR2: WSHSY, SAAADI. The CDR3 length is 12 residues. Trimming stripped 8 bases from V and 4 bases from J, with 12 bases between.

The genes are TRBV4-1 and TRBJ1-5, with D uncertain. V was clipped by 0 bases and J by 2 bases, with 8 bases between them. From germline, CDR1 is MGHRA and CDR2 YSYEKL. CDR3 length equals 15 residues. The CDR3 spells CASSQDPEGNQPQHF. The DNA of the CDR3 is TGCGCCAGCAGCCAAGATCCTGAGGGCAATCAGCCCCAGCATTTT.

This rearrangement joins TRBV28 to TRBJ1-1, with a possible D match to TRBD1 (5 bases). The germline V gene has CDR1 MDHEN and CDR2 SYDVKM. The CDR3 extends over 14 amino acids. Trimming left V 6 bases short and J 6 bases short, with 17 bases between. CDR3 DNA sequence: TGTGCCAGCAGGTTCGGGGGATGGAGTTCTGAAGCTTTCTTT. It specifies CASRFGGWSSEAFF.

V usage is TRBV7-2 and J usage is TRBJ2-1; unclear D gene. V was shortened by 3 bases and J by 0 bases, with 9 bases between the two germline ends. This CDR3 has 15 residues. The germline V gene encodes CDR1 SGHTA and CDR2 FQGNSA. CDR3 nucleotide sequence: TGTGCCAGCAGCTTTGTCCCCAACTCCTACAATGAGCAGTTCTTC. This encodes CASSFVPNSYNEQFF.

This clonotype came up many times. The chain is built from TRBV6-1 and TRBJ2-7, with D uncertain. This CDR3 has 13 amino acids. The germline V gene encodes CDR1 MNHNS and CDR2 SASEGT. The V and J ends lost 7 bases and 2 bases respectively, with 12 bases between them. CDR3 nucleotides: TGTGCCAGCAACAGCCCGGCCACCTACGAGCAGTACGTC. Protein sequence: CASNSPATYEQYV.